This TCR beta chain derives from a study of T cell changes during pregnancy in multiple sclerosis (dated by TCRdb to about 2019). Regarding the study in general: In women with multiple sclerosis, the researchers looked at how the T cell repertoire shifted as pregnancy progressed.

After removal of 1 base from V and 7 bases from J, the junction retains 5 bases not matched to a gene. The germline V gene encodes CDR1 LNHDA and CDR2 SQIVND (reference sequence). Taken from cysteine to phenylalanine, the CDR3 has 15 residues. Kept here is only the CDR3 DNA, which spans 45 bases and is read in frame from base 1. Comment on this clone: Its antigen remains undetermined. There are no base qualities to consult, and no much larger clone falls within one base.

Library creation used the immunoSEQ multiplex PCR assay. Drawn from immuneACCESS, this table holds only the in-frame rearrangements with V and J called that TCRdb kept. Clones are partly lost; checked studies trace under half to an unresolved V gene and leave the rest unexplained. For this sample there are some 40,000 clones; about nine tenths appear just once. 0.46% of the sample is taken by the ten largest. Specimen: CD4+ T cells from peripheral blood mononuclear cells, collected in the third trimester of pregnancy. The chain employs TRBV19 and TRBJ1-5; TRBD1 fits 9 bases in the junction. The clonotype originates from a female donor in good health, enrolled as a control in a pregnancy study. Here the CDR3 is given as CASSIGGTGNQPQHF. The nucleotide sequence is TGTGCCAGTAGTATAGGGGGGACAGGGAACCAGCCCCAGCATTTT.